A selection of T cell receptor beta chains follows, all from one sample in a study of cytomegalovirus exposure and HLA in healthy donors. Method: immunoSEQ multiplex PCR; TCRdb's copy keeps in-frame clones and lacks some. The data hold 150,000 to 200,000 clones, with about 77% observed a single time. What was sequenced was PBMCs. These receptors came from a young woman in good health and CMV-seropositive. Each CDR3 is given with its conserved first and last residue. The D gene is left open where the match is weak. A row's size may be missing; if present it is once, few, many or a size class.

CDR3nt	CDR3aa	v_gene	j_gene	abundance	d_gene
TGTGCCAGCAGCCGCGGACAGGCCTACGAGCAGTACTTC	CASSRGQAYEQYF	TRBV6-5	TRBJ2-7	once	TRBD1
TGTGCCAGCAGCGCGAAGTCGGGACTAGCGGGGGGGCTCGCGAACACCGGGGAGCTGTTTTTT	CASSAKSGLAGGLANTGELFF	TRBV7-8	TRBJ2-2	-	TRBD2
TGCGCCAGCAGCTTGTATTGGACTAGGACGGGTGAGCAGTTCTTC	CASSLYWTRTGEQFF	TRBV5-1	TRBJ2-1	-	TRBD2
TGTGCCACCACCGGGACAGGGCACACCCGGACTAGCGGGGACGATGAGCAGTTCTTC	CATTGTGHTRTSGDDEQFF	TRBV10-3	TRBJ2-1	-	TRBD2
TGTGCCAGCAAGTGGACAGCGAACACCGGGGAGCTGTTTTTT	CASKWTANTGELFF	TRBV28	TRBJ2-2	-	-
TGTGCCAGTAGTTCCAGGGGCCAAGAGACCCAGTACTTC	CASSSRGQETQYF	TRBV19	TRBJ2-5	-	-
TGTGCCAGCAGTGATGGCCGGGGGGTCTACAATGAGCAGTTCTTC	CASSDGRGVYNEQFF	TRBV2	TRBJ2-1	-	TRBD2
TGTGCCAGCAGTGTATCTACTAGCGGGGGGCAGACCCAGTACTTC	CASSVSTSGGQTQYF	TRBV25-1	TRBJ2-5	-	TRBD2
TGTGCCAGCAGTATAGCGGGGGGCCCGCATACGCAGTATTTT	CASSIAGGPHTQYF	TRBV28	TRBJ2-3	-	TRBD2
TGTGCCATCGGGCTAGCGGGGGGAGGCGGGGAGCTGTTTTTT	CAIGLAGGGGELFF	TRBV10-3	TRBJ2-2	-	TRBD2
TGTGCCTGGTTGCGGCCCCCCTCCTACAATGAGCAGTTCTTC	CAWLRPPSYNEQFF	TRBV30	TRBJ2-1	few	-
TGTGCCAGCAGTTACGGCGGGAAGAACACTGAAGCTTTCTTT	CASSYGGKNTEAFF	TRBV6-6	TRBJ1-1	-	-
TGTGCCAGCAGCGTCCGGGACAGGGTAAGCGGAGTCCCTAATGAAAAACTGTTTTTT	CASSVRDRVSGVPNEKLFF	TRBV21-1	TRBJ1-4	-	-
TGTGCCAGCAGCTCGCTTCCGGGACACCTTCGTTCCTACAATGAGCAGTTCTTC	CASSSLPGHLRSYNEQFF	TRBV11-3	TRBJ2-1	-	-
TGTGCCAGCAGCTCAGACAGGGGTCGCGAGCAGTACTTC	CASSSDRGREQYF	TRBV7-2	TRBJ2-7	-	TRBD1
TGCGCCAGCAGCCAACCGGGGGGGATGAACCGGCATTTT	CASSQPGGMNRHF	TRBV4-1	TRBJ1-5	-	-
TGTGCCAGCAGCCCTCTTGGGGGCTACGAGCAGTACTTC	CASSPLGGYEQYF	TRBV27	TRBJ2-7	-	-
TGTGCCAGCAGCCAGGGGACCCGGGGCTCCTACAATGAGCAGTTCTTC	CASSQGTRGSYNEQFF	TRBV7-6	TRBJ2-1	-	-
TGTGCCAGCAGTTTAAACAGACTAAATAATTCACCCCTCCACTTT	CASSLNRLNNSPLHF	TRBV28	TRBJ1-6	-	-
TGTGCCAGCAGTGAGGAGGGGTCCGGGGAGCTGTTTTTT	CASSEEGSGELFF	TRBV2	TRBJ2-2	-	-
TGTGCCAGCAGTGAATCGAGGGGCAATCAGCCCCAGCATTTT	CASSESRGNQPQHF	TRBV25-1	TRBJ1-5	-	-
TGTGCCAGCTCACCAAAACCCGGGACAGGGTCCGGAAACACCATATATTTT	CASSPKPGTGSGNTIYF	TRBV18	TRBJ1-3	-	TRBD1
TGTGCCTGGACCCTCAGGGCAACTGGGGCCAACGTCCTGACTTTC	CAWTLRATGANVLTF	TRBV30	TRBJ2-6	few	-
TGTGCCAGCAGCCCTAGGGGGTTTTACTATGGCTACACCTTC	CASSPRGFYYGYTF	TRBV7-9	TRBJ1-2	-	-
TGTGCCAGCAGCCCGACGGGACTAGAGGTGGAGACCCAGTACTTC	CASSPTGLEVETQYF	TRBV9	TRBJ2-5	-	TRBD2
TGCGCCAGCAGCTTGGTTGGGGCGGGACTAGCGATCACAGATACGCAGTATTTT	CASSLVGAGLAITDTQYF	TRBV5-1	TRBJ2-3	-	TRBD2
TGTGCCAGCATTCACAGTTTCCTCTCCTACGAGCAGTACTTC	CASIHSFLSYEQYF	TRBV6-6	TRBJ2-7	-	-
TGCAGCGTTGAAGGGGAGCGGGGGGGCTCAGATACGCAGTATTTT	CSVEGERGGSDTQYF	TRBV29-1	TRBJ2-3	few	TRBD2
TGCGCCAGCAGCCTTACAGGTGCCCAAGAGACCCAGTACTTC	CASSLTGAQETQYF	TRBV5-1	TRBJ2-5	-	-
TGTGCCAGCAGCCCGAATTCTAGGTCGGACATAAACACCATATATTTT	CASSPNSRSDINTIYF	TRBV5-5	TRBJ1-3	-	-
TGTGCCAGCAGCTTAGCACTAGCGGGGGGGCGCGTCACAGATACGCAGTATTTT	CASSLALAGGRVTDTQYF	TRBV11-3	TRBJ2-3	-	TRBD2
TGCGCCAGCAGCCAAGATGAACAGGGCTACGAGCAGTACTTC	CASSQDEQGYEQYF	TRBV4-3	TRBJ2-7	-	-
TGTGCCAGCAGCTTTCAACAGGGGTCTCAAGAGACCCAGTACTTC	CASSFQQGSQETQYF	TRBV5-4	TRBJ2-5	-	TRBD1
TGTGCCAGCAGCGCGGGACTAGCGGGCTCCTACAATGAGCAGTTCTTC	CASSAGLAGSYNEQFF	TRBV5-6	TRBJ2-1	-	TRBD2
TGTGCCAGCAGCTGGAGGGGTGGCACAGATACGCAGTATTTT	CASSWRGGTDTQYF	TRBV5-4	TRBJ2-3	-	-
TGCAGTGTAAAGGCGGGGGAGACCCAGTACTTC	CSVKAGETQYF	TRBV20-1	TRBJ2-5	few	-
TGTGCCACCAGCAGAGATCGGACAGGGAAGGATGAAGCTTTCTTT	CATSRDRTGKDEAFF	TRBV15	TRBJ1-1	-	TRBD1
TGTGCCAGCCCACCAGGGGCTAGCTCCTACGAGCAGTACTTC	CASPPGASSYEQYF	TRBV18	TRBJ2-7	-	-
TGTGCCAGCAGCGTAGGTCTAGCGGGGGACGCCCGGACCACTAGCACAGATACGCAGTATTTT	CASSVGLAGDARTTSTDTQYF	TRBV9	TRBJ2-3	-	TRBD2
TGTGCCAGTAGTATGGGACACGGGTCCGTTAATTCACCCCTCCACTTT	CASSMGHGSVNSPLHF	TRBV19	TRBJ1-6	-	-
TGTGCCAGCAGTTCTCAGGGGACAGGGTCTTTAAATCAGCCCCAGCATTTT	CASSSQGTGSLNQPQHF	TRBV28	TRBJ1-5	once	TRBD1
TGTGCCAGCAGCGTCACAGGGGTAGGTTCACCCCTCCACTTT	CASSVTGVGSPLHF	TRBV7-9	TRBJ1-6	few	TRBD1
TGTGCCAGCGGTAGGACAGGGCTAAATGAAAAACTGTTTTTT	CASGRTGLNEKLFF	TRBV6-5	TRBJ1-4	-	TRBD1
TGCAGCGTTTCCAGGGTGGGCGGGGAGCTGTTTTTT	CSVSRVGGELFF	TRBV29-1	TRBJ2-2	-	-
TGCGCCAGCAGCCAAGATCGCAGGGACTCTGGAAACACCATATATTTT	CASSQDRRDSGNTIYF	TRBV4-3	TRBJ1-3	-	-
TGCGCCAGCGGCCCTAGCGGGGGGGACACAGATACGCAGTATTTT	CASGPSGGDTDTQYF	TRBV5-1	TRBJ2-3	-	TRBD2
TGTGCCAGCAGCTTAAGGCGTGGCGGCGGGGATCAGCCCCAGCATTTT	CASSLRRGGGDQPQHF	TRBV7-9	TRBJ1-5	-	-
TGTGCCAGCAGCGGCGGAGGGAATGAGCAGTTCTTC	CASSGGGNEQFF	TRBV9	TRBJ2-1	-	-
TGTGCCAGCAGCCGCACAGGGGGCACTGAAGCTTTCTTT	CASSRTGGTEAFF	TRBV4-2	TRBJ1-1	-	TRBD1
TGTGCCAGCAGCAGTAAGGTAGCGGCCTCCTACGAGCAGTACTTC	CASSSKVAASYEQYF	TRBV27	TRBJ2-7	-	-
TGTGCCAGCAGTCCCCGGGGGACCTTGGCCCCCTATGGCTACACCTTC	CASSPRGTLAPYGYTF	TRBV28	TRBJ1-2	-	-
TGTGCAAGTCGCTCCTGTCCCACCACACCCCTTAATCAGCCCCAGCATTTT	CASRSCPTTPLNQPQHF	TRBV12-2	TRBJ1-5	-	-
TGTGCCAGCAGCTTAGACAGGATGAGCTCCTACAATGAGCAGTTCTTC	CASSLDRMSSYNEQFF	TRBV11-3	TRBJ2-1	-	-
TGCGCCAGCAGCCCTGCTAGCGGGGGCCCTTACAATGAGCAGTTCTTC	CASSPASGGPYNEQFF	TRBV5-1	TRBJ2-1	-	TRBD2
TGTGCCAGTAGCAGAGACAGCAACTATGGCTACACCTTC	CASSRDSNYGYTF	TRBV19	TRBJ1-2	-	-
TGTGCCAGCAGCCCACGACAGGGCTCCTACGAGCAGTACTTC	CASSPRQGSYEQYF	TRBV5-5	TRBJ2-7	-	TRBD1
TGTGCCAGCAGCTCGGACACTTCCTACGAGCAGTACTTC	CASSSDTSYEQYF	TRBV11-3	TRBJ2-7	-	-
TGCGCCAGCAGCCAGTTGAGGGAGGACAGGGCGTCCGACACCGGGGAGCTGTTTTTT	CASSQLREDRASDTGELFF	TRBV4-3	TRBJ2-2	-	TRBD1
TGTGCCAGCAGCCCCGGAGGGACAGGGATAACGGATCGAGAGACCCAGTACTTC	CASSPGGTGITDRETQYF	TRBV7-3	TRBJ2-5	-	TRBD1
TGTGCCAGCAGTGCAGTCATCTATGGCTACACCTTC	CASSAVIYGYTF	TRBV6-1	TRBJ1-2	-	-